The present T cell receptor (beta chain) was sequenced within a study of response to subunit inactivated influenza vaccine. Study-wide results and limits: New T cells are recruited in small numbers by each seasonal influenza vaccination, according to the authors' suggestion.

Each CDR3 protein is one row after TCRdb ran MiXCR on the RT-PCR reads. The profile shows a few hundred thousand distinct CDR3 sequences, 20% to 25% of them singletons. Germline V gene sequence: CDR1 MNHNS, CDR2 SASEGT. V lost 6 bases to trimming and J lost 3 bases, with 18 bases between them. The CDR3 totals 15 residues. The sample holds a few counts of this clonotype. Its antigen is not known. The material was PBMCs from blood, obtained about 19 months after vaccination. The chain employs TRBV6-1 and TRBJ2-7; TRBD1 or TRBD2 may be the D gene (5 bases each). The TCR comes from a man aged 45-69 years who received an inactivated influenza vaccine. The CDR3 nucleotides are TGTGCCAGCAGGAGGGGCAGGGAAGGTCTCTACGAGCAGTACTTC. The encoded protein is CASRRGREGLYEQYF.